This T cell receptor (beta chain) came from a study of CD8 T cells in Susac syndrome. Points from the study as a whole: As the study acknowledged, the number of individuals in its TCR sequencing and HLA analysis was relatively small.

The authors reverse transcribed about 0.5 to 1 ug RNA with random hexamers. Using its own MiXCR run on the immunoSEQ multiplex PCR reads, TCRdb lists one record per CDR3 protein. Of hundreds of thousands of distinct CDR3 sequences in the sample, approximately 81% were seen once. A word on this clonotype: Its antigen remains unknown.

V was cut by 4 bases and J by 1 base, with 14 bases left in between. The germline V gene has CDR1 LNHDA and CDR2 SQIVND (reference sequence). CDR3 size: 16 residues. The chain uses TRBV19 and TRBJ2-1, with D perhaps matching TRBD2 (6 bases). This clonotype originated in a human donor with multiple sclerosis. Sequenced: CD8+ T cells from PBMCs. This CDR3 is CASSTPRGRSYNEQFF. The CDR3 DNA sequence: TGTGCCAGTAGTACCCCCCGAGGGAGGTCCTACAATGAGCAGTTCTTC. Based on the CDR3 plus reference TRBV19 and TRBJ2-1, the full variable domain is DGGITQSPKYLFRKEGQNVTLSCEQNLNHDAMYWYRQDPGQGLRLIYYSQIVNDFQKGDIAEGYSVSREKKESFPLTVTSAQKNPTAFYLCASSTPRGRSYNEQFFGPGTRLTVL.